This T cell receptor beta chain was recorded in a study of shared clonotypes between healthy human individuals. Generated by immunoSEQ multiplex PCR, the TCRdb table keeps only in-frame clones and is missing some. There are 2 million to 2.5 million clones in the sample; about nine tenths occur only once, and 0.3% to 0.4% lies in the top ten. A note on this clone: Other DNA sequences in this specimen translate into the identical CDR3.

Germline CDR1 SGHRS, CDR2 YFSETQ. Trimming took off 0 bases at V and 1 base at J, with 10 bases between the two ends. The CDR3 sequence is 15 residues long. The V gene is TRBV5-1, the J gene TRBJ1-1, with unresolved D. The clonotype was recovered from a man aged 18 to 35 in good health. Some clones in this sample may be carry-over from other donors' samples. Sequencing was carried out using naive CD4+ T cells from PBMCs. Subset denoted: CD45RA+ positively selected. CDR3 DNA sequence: TGCGCCAGCAGCTTGGAACCCGGAGGGAACACTGAAGCTTTCTTT. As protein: CASSLEPGGNTEAFF.